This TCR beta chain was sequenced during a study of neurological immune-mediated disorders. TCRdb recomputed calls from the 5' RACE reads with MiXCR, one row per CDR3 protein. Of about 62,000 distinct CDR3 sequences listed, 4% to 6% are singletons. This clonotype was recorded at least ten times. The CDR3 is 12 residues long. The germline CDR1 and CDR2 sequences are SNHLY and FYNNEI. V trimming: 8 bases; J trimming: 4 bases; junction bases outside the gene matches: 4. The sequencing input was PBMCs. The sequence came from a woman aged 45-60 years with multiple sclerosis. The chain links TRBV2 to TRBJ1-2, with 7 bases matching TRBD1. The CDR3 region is CASGQESYGYTF. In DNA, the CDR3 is TGTGCCAGCGGACAGGAAAGCTATGGCTACACCTTC.